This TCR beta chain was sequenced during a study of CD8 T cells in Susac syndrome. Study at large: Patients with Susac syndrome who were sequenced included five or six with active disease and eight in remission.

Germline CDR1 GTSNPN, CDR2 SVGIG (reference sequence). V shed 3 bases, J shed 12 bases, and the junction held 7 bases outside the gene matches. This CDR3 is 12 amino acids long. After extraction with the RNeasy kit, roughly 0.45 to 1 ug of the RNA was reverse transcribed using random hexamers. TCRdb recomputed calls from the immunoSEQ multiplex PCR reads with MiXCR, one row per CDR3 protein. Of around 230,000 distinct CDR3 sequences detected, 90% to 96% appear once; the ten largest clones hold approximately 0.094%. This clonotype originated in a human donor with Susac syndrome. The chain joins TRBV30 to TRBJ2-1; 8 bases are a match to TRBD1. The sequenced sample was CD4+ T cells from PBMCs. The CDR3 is CAWSRQGTGQFF. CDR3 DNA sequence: TGTGCCTGGAGCAGACAGGGGACGGGGCAGTTCTTC.